This entry lists 21 T cell receptor beta chains sequenced from one sample in a study of blood T cells in healthy people across ages. Combining a sample-barcoded 5' primer with a J-beta primer mix, a second PCR ran for 7 to 11 cycles. TCRdb reprocessed the 5' RACE reads with MiXCR, giving one entry per CDR3 protein. The data contain around 1,000,000 distinct CDR3 sequences, approximately 25% of them seen just once; the ten biggest clones take up approximately 0.75%. These records were also assigned to another study, of T cells of mothers and their children.

The specimen sequenced was blood. These receptors were taken from a girl aged 2 to 10 in good health.

This clonotype came up a few times. The chain has TRBV20-1 and TRBJ1-2, with unresolved D. CDR1 DFQATT and CDR2 SNEGSKA come from the germline V gene (reference sequence). Trimming left V 2 bases short and J 8 bases short, with 12 bases between. The length of the CDR3 is 12 residues. As DNA, the CDR3 is TGCAGTGCTAGAACGGGGTCGAGGGGCTACACCTTC. The encoded protein is CSARTGSRGYTF.

The CDR3 region is CATSGERETQYF. In DNA, the CDR3 is TGTGCCACCAGCGGGGAAAGGGAGACCCAGTACTTC. The gene calls are TRBV10-3 and TRBJ2-5; TRBD2 aligns across 7 bases. Per the germline V gene, CDR1 is ENHRY and CDR2 is SYGVKD. V gave up 10 bases and J gave up 5 bases; unmatched junction bases: 7. The CDR3 covers 12 residues.

This clonotype was seen a handful of times. The chain links TRBV5-6 to TRBJ2-2, with no clear D. Deletions cut 2 bases from V and 6 bases from J, with 8 bases between. The germline V gene has CDR1 SGHDT and CDR2 YYEEEE. The CDR3 runs to 13 residues. CDR3 sequence (DNA): TGTGCCAGCAGCTTACTTTACGCCGGGGAGCTGTTTTTT. This translates into CASSLLYAGELFF. The full variable domain, rest sourced from reference TRBV5-6 and TRBJ2-2, is DAGVTQSPTHLIKTRGQQVTLRCSPKSGHDTVSWYQQALGQGPQFIFQYYEEEERQRGNFPDRFSGHQFPNYSSELNVNALLLGDSALYLCASSLLYAGELFFGEGSRLTVL.

This chain links TRBV4-3 with TRBJ2-7, with a tentative D call TRBD1 (6 bases). This CDR3 region has 16 residues. Trimming took off 0 bases at V and 5 bases at J, with 17 bases between the two ends. The germline V gene has CDR1 LGHNA and CDR2 YSLEER. For the CDR3, the DNA is TGCGCCAGCAGCCAAGATTCTTCGCCAGGGGAGAACGAGCAGTACTTC. It yields the protein CASSQDSSPGENEQYF.

This clonotype has just a few counts. V gene TRBV18 combines with J gene TRBJ2-5; D is undetermined. In germline, CDR1 is KGHSH, CDR2 LQKENI. The CDR3 consists of 14 residues. Trimming removed 6 bases at V and 4 bases at J, with 15 bases between. This chain's CDR3 is CASSYGQNRETQYF. For the CDR3, the DNA is TGTGCCAGCTCCTATGGCCAGAACCGAGAGACCCAGTACTTC.

The V and J genes are TRBV12-3 or TRBV12-4 and TRBJ1-2; TRBD1 matches at 9 bases. With V trimmed by 5 bases and J by 6 bases, 10 bases remained unmatched. CDR3 length: 15 residues. The CDR3 nucleotides are TGTGCCAGCAGTCCAGGGACAGGGTCGCTACATGGCTACACCTTC. Encoded protein: CASSPGTGSLHGYTF.

This clonotype was picked up a small number of times. The rearrangement links TRBV20-1 to TRBJ2-5; 9 bases are shared with TRBD1. Germline CDR1 and CDR2: DFQATT and SNEGSKA (reference sequence). This CDR3 contains 14 residues. The V segment lost 0 bases and the J segment 3 bases; nucleotides outside the gene matches: 2. The CDR3, as DNA: TGCAGTGCTAGAGATAGGACAGGGGAAGAGACCCAGTACTTC. Translation gives CSARDRTGEETQYF.

V gene TRBV11-1 combines with J gene TRBJ2-1; TRBD2 aligns across 7 bases. This CDR3 spans 16 amino acids. Looked up from germline, CDR1 is SGHAT and CDR2 is FQDESV (reference sequence). Losses at the gene ends were 5 bases for V and 4 bases for J; bases not matched to a gene: 11. In DNA form, the CDR3 reads TGTGCCAGCAGCCTGATTCGGGGGGTACTTTACAATGAGCAGTTCTTC. Protein: CASSLIRGVLYNEQFF.

V gene TRBV11-2 combines with J gene TRBJ2-1; D gene uncertain. Trimming removed 5 bases from V and 8 bases from J, with 10 bases in between. The CDR3 extends over 12 amino acids. CDR1 SGHAT and CDR2 FQNNGV come from the germline V gene. The CDR3 nucleotides are TGTGCCAGCAGCCCAATTGGCGATGAGCAGTTCTTC. Amino acid sequence: CASSPIGDEQFF.

The chain links TRBV11-2 to TRBJ1-5; D not resolved. V dropped 0 bases and J dropped 6 bases, with 15 bases sitting between them. Germline-derived CDR1 and CDR2 are SGHAT and FQNNGV. CDR3 length: 16 residues. CDR3 nucleotide sequence: TGTGCCAGCAGCTTAGATTCCCGGGGAGGGAGTCAGCCCCAGCATTTT. This sequence encodes CASSLDSRGGSQPQHF.

J is TRBJ2-5 and V is TRBV7-2, with a possible D match to TRBD1 (6 bases). Trimming shortened V by 1 base and J by 5 bases, and 17 bases separated the two germline ends. Germline V gene data show CDR1 as SGHTA and CDR2 as FQGNSA. The CDR3 totals 16 residues. The CDR3 is CASSLVGTGNTETQYF. Here the CDR3 DNA reads TGTGCCAGCAGCTTAGTAGGAACAGGGAATACGGAGACCCAGTACTTC.

This clonotype was detected many times. The chain recombines TRBV6-6 with TRBJ2-1; unclear D gene. V lost 0 bases, J lost 7 bases, and 4 bases lay in between. This CDR3 spans 12 amino acids. CDR1 MNHNY and CDR2 SVGAGI come from the germline V gene (reference sequence). The CDR3 coding sequence is TGTGCCAGCAGTTACTCAAGAAATGAGCAGTTCTTC. It specifies CASSYSRNEQFF.

This clonotype was detected ten times or more. The V gene is TRBV28, the J gene TRBJ1-2, with a tentative D call TRBD1 (6 bases). From germline, CDR1 is MDHEN and CDR2 SYDVKM. The CDR3 extends over 13 amino acids. The V gene lost 2 bases and the J gene lost 3 bases, with 7 bases spanning the gap. CDR3 sequence (DNA): TGTGCCAGCAGTTTAGCAGGGGACTATGGCTACACCTTC. Encoded protein: CASSLAGDYGYTF.

This clonotype was seen a few times. The CDR3 sequence is CASSPVGDGYGYTF. The CDR3 region has the DNA TGTGCCAGCTCTCCAGTTGGAGATGGCTATGGCTACACCTTC. The V and J genes are TRBV27 and TRBJ1-2; D gene ambiguous. The ends were cut back, 8 bases at V and 4 bases at J, with 17 bases in the middle. Looked up from germline, CDR1 is MNHEY and CDR2 is SMNVEV (reference sequence). The CDR3 contains 14 residues.

The chain uses TRBV5-5 and TRBJ1-2; D gene unclear. Germline assignment: CDR1 SGHKS and CDR2 YYEKEE (reference sequence). The CDR3 is 14 amino acids. The V gene lost 4 bases and the J gene lost 1 base, with 11 bases spanning the gap. CDR3 DNA: TGTGCCAGCAGCCCAACATCTGTTAACTATGGCTACACCTTC. Translated, it gives CASSPTSVNYGYTF.

CDR3 sequence: CASSLVYNLKNIQYF. The CDR3 DNA follows: TGTGCCAGCAGTTTAGTGTACAATCTCAAAAACATTCAGTACTTC. The chain is built from TRBV27 and TRBJ2-4; D is unresolved. Germline CDR1 MNHEY, CDR2 SMNVEV (reference sequence). Trimming cost V 2 bases and J 3 bases, with 11 bases left between them. This CDR3 is 15 amino acids long.

On this clonotype: At one end, the junction sequence differs from germline, possibly due to a read error. The chain carries TRBV7-9 and TRBJ2-3; D is possibly TRBD2 (6 bases). In germline, CDR1 is SEHNR, CDR2 FQNEAQ (reference sequence). The CDR3 contains 13 residues. This chain's CDR3 is CASTRDFPITQYF. In DNA, the CDR3 is TGCGCCAGCACCCGGGACTTTCCCATTACGCAGTATTTT.

This chain connects TRBV2 to TRBJ1-1, with a tentative D call TRBD1 (5 bases). Germline V gene data show CDR1 as SNHLY and CDR2 as FYNNEI. Trimming stripped 7 bases from V and 4 bases from J, with 13 bases between. The length of the CDR3 is 13 residues. The CDR3 DNA follows: TGTGCCAGCAATCCCCCCGGGGCCACTGAAGCTTTCTTT. Residues: CASNPPGATEAFF.

This clonotype was seen more than once but under ten times. The J gene is TRBJ2-4, the V gene TRBV28; 13 nucleotides agree with TRBD2. The germline CDR1 and CDR2 sequences are MDHEN and SYDVKM. Trimming cost V 10 bases and J 3 bases; bases outside gene matches: 12. There are 17 residues in the CDR3. The CDR3 nucleotides read TGTGCCACACCCGGGACTAGCGGGGTTTTTGGCAAAAACATTCAGTACTTC. It is translated as CATPGTSGVFGKNIQYF.

A few counts support this clonotype. The genes are TRBV29-1 and TRBJ1-4; the D is unclear. V was pared by 4 bases and J by 4 bases, with 10 bases between. The CDR3 has 13 residues. The germline V gene has CDR1 SQVTM and CDR2 ANQGSEA. The CDR3 spells CSVGRSLNEKLFF. CDR3 DNA: TGCAGCGTTGGGAGGAGCCTTAATGAAAAACTGTTTTTT.

This sequence joins TRBV27 and TRBJ2-7, with D tentatively TRBD1 (5 bases). Germline CDR1 MNHEY, CDR2 SMNVEV (reference sequence). V shed 2 bases and J shed 7 bases, with 21 bases lying between them. CDR3 length: 16 residues. Written as DNA, the CDR3 is TGTGCCAGCAGTTTAACAGGTCCCCTAGTCCTGGGGGAGCAGTACTTC. Translating gives CASSLTGPLVLGEQYF.